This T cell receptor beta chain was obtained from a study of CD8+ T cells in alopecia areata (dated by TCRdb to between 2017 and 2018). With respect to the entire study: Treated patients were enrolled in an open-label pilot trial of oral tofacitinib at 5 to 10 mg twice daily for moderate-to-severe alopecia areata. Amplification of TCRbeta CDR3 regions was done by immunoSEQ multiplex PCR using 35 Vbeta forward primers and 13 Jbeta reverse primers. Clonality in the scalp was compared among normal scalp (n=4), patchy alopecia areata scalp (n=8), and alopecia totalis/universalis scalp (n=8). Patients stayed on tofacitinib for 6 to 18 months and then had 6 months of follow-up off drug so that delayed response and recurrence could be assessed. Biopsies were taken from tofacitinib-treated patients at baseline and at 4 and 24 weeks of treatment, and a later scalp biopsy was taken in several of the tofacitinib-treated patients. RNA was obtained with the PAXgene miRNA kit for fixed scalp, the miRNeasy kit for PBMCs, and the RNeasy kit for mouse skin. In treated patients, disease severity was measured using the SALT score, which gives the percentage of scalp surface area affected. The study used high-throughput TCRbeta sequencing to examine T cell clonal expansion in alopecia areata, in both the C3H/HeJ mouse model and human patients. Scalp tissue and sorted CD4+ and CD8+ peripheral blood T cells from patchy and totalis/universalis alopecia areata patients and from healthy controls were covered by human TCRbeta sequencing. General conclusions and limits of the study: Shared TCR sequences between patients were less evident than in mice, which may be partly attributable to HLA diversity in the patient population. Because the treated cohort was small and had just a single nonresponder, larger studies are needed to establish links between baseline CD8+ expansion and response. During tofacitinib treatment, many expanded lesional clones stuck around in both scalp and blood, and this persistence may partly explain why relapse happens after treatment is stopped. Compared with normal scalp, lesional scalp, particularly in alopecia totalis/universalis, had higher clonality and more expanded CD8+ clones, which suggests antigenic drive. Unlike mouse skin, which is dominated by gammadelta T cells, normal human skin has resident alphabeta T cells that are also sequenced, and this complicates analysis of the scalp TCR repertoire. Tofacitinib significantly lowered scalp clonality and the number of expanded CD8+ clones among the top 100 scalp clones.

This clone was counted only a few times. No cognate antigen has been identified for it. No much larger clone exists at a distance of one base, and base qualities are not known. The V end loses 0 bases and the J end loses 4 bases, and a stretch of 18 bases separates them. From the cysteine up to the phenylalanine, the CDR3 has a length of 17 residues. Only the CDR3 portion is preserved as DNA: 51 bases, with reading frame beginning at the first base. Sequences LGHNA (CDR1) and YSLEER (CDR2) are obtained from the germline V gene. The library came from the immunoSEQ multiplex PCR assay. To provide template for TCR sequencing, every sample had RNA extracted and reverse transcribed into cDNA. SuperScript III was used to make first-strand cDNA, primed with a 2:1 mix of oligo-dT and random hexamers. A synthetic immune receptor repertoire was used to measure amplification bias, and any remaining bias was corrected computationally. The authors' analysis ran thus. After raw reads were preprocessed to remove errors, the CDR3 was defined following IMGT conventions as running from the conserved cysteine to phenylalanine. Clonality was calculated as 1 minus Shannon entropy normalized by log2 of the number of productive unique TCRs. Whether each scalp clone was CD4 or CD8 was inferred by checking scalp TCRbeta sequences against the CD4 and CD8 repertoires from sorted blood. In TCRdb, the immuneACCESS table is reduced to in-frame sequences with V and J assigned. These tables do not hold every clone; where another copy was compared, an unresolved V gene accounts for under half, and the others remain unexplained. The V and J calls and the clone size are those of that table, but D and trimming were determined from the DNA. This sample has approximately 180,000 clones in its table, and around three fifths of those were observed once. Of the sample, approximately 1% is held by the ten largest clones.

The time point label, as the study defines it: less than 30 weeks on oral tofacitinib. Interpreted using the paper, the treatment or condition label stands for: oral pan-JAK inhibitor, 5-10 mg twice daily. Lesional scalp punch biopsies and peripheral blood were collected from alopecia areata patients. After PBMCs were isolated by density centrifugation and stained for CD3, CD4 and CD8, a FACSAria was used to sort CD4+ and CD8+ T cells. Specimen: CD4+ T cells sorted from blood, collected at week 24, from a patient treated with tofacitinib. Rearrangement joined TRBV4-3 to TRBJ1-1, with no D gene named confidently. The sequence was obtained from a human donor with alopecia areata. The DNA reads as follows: TGCGCCAGCAGCCAAGATACGGCACGGCCTCTGGGCACTGAAGCTTTCTTT. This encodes CASSQDTARPLGTEAFF.